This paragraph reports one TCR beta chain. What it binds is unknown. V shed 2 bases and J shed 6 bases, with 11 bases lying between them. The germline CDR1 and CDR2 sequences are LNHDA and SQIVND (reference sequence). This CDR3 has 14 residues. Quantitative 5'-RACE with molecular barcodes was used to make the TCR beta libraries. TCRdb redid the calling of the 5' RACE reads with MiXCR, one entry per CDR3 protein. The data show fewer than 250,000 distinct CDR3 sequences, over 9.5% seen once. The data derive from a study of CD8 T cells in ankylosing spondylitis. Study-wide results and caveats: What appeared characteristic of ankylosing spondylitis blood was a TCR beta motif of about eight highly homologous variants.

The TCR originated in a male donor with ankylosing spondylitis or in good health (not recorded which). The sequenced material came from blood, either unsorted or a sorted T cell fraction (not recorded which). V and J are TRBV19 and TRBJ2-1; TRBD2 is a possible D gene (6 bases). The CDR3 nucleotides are TGTGCCAGTAGTATACTGCAGGGAGGCAATGAGCAGTTCTTC. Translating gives CASSILQGGNEQFF.